One and the same sample provided the 17 T cell receptor beta chains below, sequenced in a study of T cell repertoires in cytomegalovirus infection. TCRdb itself ran the reads through MiXCR, one entry per CDR3 protein. In the table there are under 450,000 distinct CDR3 sequences, about 32% of which are singletons. Antigens of these TCRs are unknown. The starting material was cultured PBMCs, obtained from culture after CMV antigen stimulation. These TCRs come from a human donor in good health (CMV status not recorded). Some clones in this sample may be carry-over from other donors' samples.

The chain has TRBV12-3 or TRBV12-4 and TRBJ2-1; the match to TRBD2 covers 11 bases. This CDR3 region has 15 residues. After removal of 6 bases from V and 3 bases from J, the junction contained 4 bases not matched to a gene. As DNA, the CDR3 is TGTGCCAGCAGAATAGCGGGAGGGCGCTACAATGAGCAGTTCTTC. This sequence encodes CASRIAGGRYNEQFF.

V gene TRBV6-5 combines with J gene TRBJ2-1, with 10 bases identical to TRBD2. The CDR3 runs to 19 residues. The germline V gene has CDR1 MNHEY and CDR2 SVGAGI. J was trimmed by 3 bases and V by 0 bases; bases with no gene match: 11. The CDR3 here is CASSYSGLAGEKDYNEQFF. As DNA, the CDR3 is TGTGCCAGCAGTTACTCTGGGCTAGCGGGAGAGAAGGACTACAATGAGCAGTTCTTC.

This clonotype was detected only a few times. V is TRBV7-8 and J is TRBJ2-5, with a tentative D call TRBD2 (5 bases). This CDR3 comprises 14 residues. Trimming left V 1 base short and J 9 bases short, with 15 bases between. Germline CDR1 is SGHVS and CDR2 is FQNEAQ. The CDR3 region is CASSLGSVVGAQYF. As DNA, the CDR3 is TGTGCCAGCAGCTTAGGGTCAGTCGTCGGGGCCCAGTACTTC.

The chain recombines TRBV6-5 with TRBJ1-4, with 10 bases that match TRBD1. This CDR3 is built from 14 residues. The ends lost 6 bases at V and 8 bases at J; junction bases unmatched: 6. Looked up from germline, CDR1 is MNHEY and CDR2 is SVGAGI. The CDR3 region has the DNA TGTGCCAGCAGCCCCGGGACAGGGGACGAAAAACTGTTTTTT. It translates to CASSPGTGDEKLFF.

This clonotype was observed a handful of times. The chain has TRBV7-2 and TRBJ2-3; TRBD2 aligns across 11 bases. With V trimmed by 4 bases and J by 6 bases, 9 bases remained unmatched. The CDR3 is 16 residues long. The germline gives CDR1 SGHTA, CDR2 FQGNSA. The CDR3 bases are TGTGCCAGCAGCTCGGTGGTAACTAGCGGGAGCGATACGCAGTATTTT. It codes for CASSSVVTSGSDTQYF.

This chain uses TRBV7-2 with TRBJ2-1; D is unclear. V lost 5 bases to trimming and J lost 6 bases, with 8 bases between them. Per germline, CDR1 SGHTA and CDR2 FQGNSA. CDR3 length equals 12 residues. The chain's CDR3 is CASSPPFNEQFF. The CDR3 DNA sequence: TGTGCCAGCAGCCCACCCTTCAATGAGCAGTTCTTC.

This clonotype was seen more than once but under ten times. The V gene is TRBV6-6, the J gene TRBJ1-2; D call uncertain. Trimming took 9 bases from V and 4 from J, leaving 15 bases between them. This CDR3 has 13 amino acids. CDR1 MNHNY and CDR2 SVGAGI come from the germline V gene (reference sequence). The CDR3 reads CASPEGAGYGYTF. CDR3 coding DNA: TGTGCCAGTCCGGAGGGAGCCGGCTATGGCTACACCTTC.

This clonotype was picked up a small number of times. The chain carries TRBV4-1 and TRBJ2-5; 7 nucleotides line up with TRBD1. The germline gives CDR1 MGHRA, CDR2 YSYEKL. Trimming removed 1 base from V and 3 bases from J; junction bases left unmatched: 2. The CDR3 spans 14 residues. This CDR3 reads CASSQVTGEETQYF. CDR3 DNA sequence: TGCGCCAGCAGCCAAGTTACAGGGGAAGAGACCCAGTACTTC.

Many counts were recorded for this clonotype. The chain combines TRBV7-2 with TRBJ1-6, with a tentative D call TRBD1 (6 bases). CDR3 size: 11 residues. Trimming shortened V by 4 bases and J by 16 bases, and 11 bases separated the two germline ends. Germline CDR1 and CDR2: SGHTA and FQGNSA. DNA for the CDR3: TGTGCCAGCAGCTCAGACAGGCGGCTCCACTTT. Encoded protein: CASSSDRRLHF. The full variable domain, in which reference TRBV7-2 and TRBJ1-6 provide the parts outside the CDR3, is GAGVSQSPSNKVTEKGKDVELRCDPISGHTALYWYRQSLGQGLEFLIYFQGNSAPDKSGLPSDRFSAERTGGSVSTLTIQRTQQEDSAVYLCASSSDRRLHFGNGTRLTVT.

This clonotype has just a few counts. The rearrangement joins TRBV15 to TRBJ1-3; D gene ambiguous. The V end was cut by 5 bases, the J end by 0 bases, with 8 bases between. Germline-derived CDR1 and CDR2 are LNHNV and YYDKDF (reference sequence). The CDR3 runs to 14 residues. The CDR3 DNA follows: TGTGCCACCAGCCCCTCGGACTCTGGAAACACCATATATTTT. Protein product: CATSPSDSGNTIYF.

The V call is TRBV4-1, the J call TRBJ2-5; 8 nucleotides align to TRBD1. Looked up from germline, CDR1 is MGHRA and CDR2 is YSYEKL. This CDR3 has 20 residues. The ends lost 0 bases at V and 3 bases at J; junction bases unmatched: 18. In DNA, the CDR3 is TGCGCCAGCAGCCAAGATATCGGCTTGGGGCAGGGGGCTAAGGAAGAGACCCAGTACTTC. Encoded protein: CASSQDIGLGQGAKEETQYF.

This chain uses TRBV6-2 or TRBV6-3 with TRBJ2-1, with 9 bases fitting TRBD2. V shed 3 bases and J 8 bases; nucleotides not matched to a gene: 14. This CDR3 region has 17 residues. Per germline, CDR1 MNHEY and CDR2 SVGEGT. The CDR3: CASSYPFSGSSKYEQFF. The CDR3 DNA reads as TGTGCCAGCAGTTATCCGTTTAGCGGGAGCTCTAAATATGAGCAGTTCTTC.

This clonotype showed up just a few times. The chain couples TRBV28 to TRBJ1-1; D remains unclear. CDR3 size: 16 residues. The V gene's germline CDR1 is MDHEN and CDR2 SYDVKM. V was cut by 2 bases and J by 0 bases, with 13 bases left in between. The CDR3: CASSLAGLDMNTEAFF. CDR3 nucleotide sequence: TGTGCCAGCAGTTTAGCTGGCCTTGACATGAACACTGAAGCTTTCTTT.

V usage is TRBV20-1 and J usage is TRBJ1-5, with TRBD1 identical over 12 bases. Looked up from germline, CDR1 is DFQATT and CDR2 is SNEGSKA (reference sequence). CDR3 length: 15 residues. The V and J ends lost 1 base and 6 bases, in that order; junction bases with no gene match: 4. In nucleotides, the CDR3 is TGCAGTGCTAGAGGGGGACAGGGGGCATTTCAGCCCCAGCATTTT. Translated: CSARGGQGAFQPQHF.

The V and J genes are TRBV28 and TRBJ2-7; D might be TRBD2 (5 bases). Germline V gives CDR1 MDHEN, CDR2 SYDVKM. Trimming removed 5 bases from V and 6 bases from J, with 20 bases in between. This CDR3 comprises 15 residues. CDR3 sequence (DNA): TGTGCCAGCAGTCCCCCCCTCTCTAGCCGGGCCGAGCAGTACGTC. Translating it yields CASSPPLSSRAEQYV.

This clonotype was seen ten or more times. The chain employs TRBV11-2 and TRBJ1-2, with D perhaps TRBD1 (6 bases). Germline-derived CDR1 and CDR2 are SGHAT and FQNNGV. This CDR3 region has 15 residues. V lost 3 bases and J 1 base, leaving 12 bases between the germline ends. CDR3 residues: CASSLYPDSNYGYTF. The CDR3 DNA reads TGTGCCAGCAGCTTGTACCCGGACAGTAACTATGGCTACACCTTC. Drawing the rest from reference TRBV11-2 and TRBJ1-2, the complete variable domain is EAGVAQSPRYKIIEKRQSVAFWCNPISGHATLYWYQQILGQGPKLLIQFQNNGVVDDSQLPKDRFSAERLKGVDSTLKIQPAKLEDSAVYLCASSLYPDSNYGYTFGSGTRLTVV.

This clonotype was observed many times. The genes are TRBV7-2 and TRBJ2-1; D gene ambiguous. V was trimmed by 6 bases and J by 10 bases, leaving 13 bases between them. The CDR3 loop spans 12 amino acids. CDR1 is SGHTA and CDR2 is FQGNSA in the germline V gene. The CDR3 protein is CASRTPLGEQFF. The CDR3 coding sequence is TGTGCCAGCAGGACTCCCTTGGGAGAGCAGTTCTTC. Using reference TRBV7-2 and TRBJ2-1 for the parts outside the CDR3, the full variable domain is GAGVSQSPSNKVTEKGKDVELRCDPISGHTALYWYRQSLGQGLEFLIYFQGNSAPDKSGLPSDRFSAERTGGSVSTLTIQRTQQEDSAVYLCASRTPLGEQFFGPGTRLTVL.